This T cell receptor beta chain originates from a study of cytomegalovirus exposure and HLA in healthy donors. Study-wide findings and caveats: Across all donors, roughly uniform sequencing depth was an assumption of the presence/absence analyses. Cytomegalovirus-associated status was assigned to 150 or so TCR beta chains. An analysis was carried out at a later point. It showed that HLA-associated TCR beta chains were more clonally expanded than equally common non-associated chains.

Primers included in the PCR were 60 Vbeta and 13 Jbeta primers. Measured with immunoSEQ multiplex PCR; TCRdb has only the in-frame clones, and not every one. In total, the table holds 190,000 or so clones. Notes on this clone: The antigen is undetermined.

This clonotype was sampled from a boy aged 10-17 years in good health and CMV-seronegative. The sequenced sample consisted of PBMCs.

The CDR3 protein is CASSLGWRGDIQETQYF. The CDR3 DNA reads as TGTGCCAGCAGCTTGGGGTGGCGGGGGGACATCCAAGAGACCCAGTACTTC. The chain employs TRBV5-4 and TRBJ2-5; 8 bases line up with TRBD2. V lost 0 bases, J lost 1 base, and 8 bases stayed unmatched. The CDR3 contains 17 residues. From germline, CDR1 is SGHNT and CDR2 YYREEE (reference sequence).